One and the same sample provided the 25 T cell receptor beta chains below, sequenced in a study of T-cell reconstitution after alpha-beta-depleted transplantation in children (dated by TCRdb to between 2015 and 2016). The library was built by means of PCR. TCRdb shows the sequencer as Illumina HiSeq 2500. To normalize quantification of the TCRbeta repertoire, the TCR libraries were built with molecular barcoding that relied on unique molecular identifiers. TCRdb reprocessed the public reads (quality trimming at Q25 with fastp, clone calling with MiXCR) and kept in-frame beta chains. When rows share a CDR3 protein, they turn into one entry using the most common DNA and genes. In all, the sample holds roughly 100,000 distinct CDR3 sequences, and 6.5% to 8.5% of those were seen once. Approximately 7.2% of the sample is in the top ten clones. The sample was PBMCs from the stem cell graft donor, taken from the stem cell graft. The receptors here all came from a human donor who donated a stem cell graft to a child with congenital amegakaryocytic thrombocytopenia.

The chain carries TRBV11-2 and TRBJ1-4; tentative D call: TRBD1 (5 bases). Per germline, CDR1 SGHAT and CDR2 FQNNGV. Trimming removed 8 bases from V and 3 bases from J, with 19 bases in between. The CDR3 is 16 amino acids. The CDR3 DNA reads TGTGCCAGCCGCGAAATGTTCGGGGGGGCTAATGAAAAACTGTTTTTT. Encoded protein: CASREMFGGANEKLFF.

This clonotype was seen at least ten times. CDR3 in DNA: TGCAGCGGGCAACCCCACTGGACAGATACGCAGTATTTT. It encodes CSGQPHWTDTQYF. The rearrangement uses TRBV29-1 and TRBJ2-3, with D uncertain. The CDR3 has 13 residues. Trimming took off 7 bases at V and 3 bases at J, with 14 bases between the two ends. Germline-derived CDR1 and CDR2 are SQVTM and ANQGSEA.

This clonotype appeared a few times. The chain joins TRBV3-1 to TRBJ2-5; 7 bases are shared with TRBD2. J gave up 4 bases and V 3 bases, and 17 bases lay outside the gene matches. The germline V gene has CDR1 LGHDT and CDR2 YNNKEL (reference sequence). The CDR3 totals 18 residues. CDR3 amino acids: CASSHSVSGEGRRETQYF. The CDR3 region has the DNA TGTGCCAGCAGCCATTCAGTTTCGGGGGAGGGCCGTCGAGAGACCCAGTACTTC.

This clonotype has a count of ten or more. The J gene is TRBJ2-1, the V gene TRBV12-3 or TRBV12-4; 8 nucleotides agree with TRBD1. This CDR3 is built from 15 residues. With 3 bases clipped from V and 4 bases from J, the junction kept 5 bases outside the gene matches. The CDR3 sequence: CASSFNRGTYNEQFF. CDR3 DNA sequence: TGTGCCAGCAGTTTTAACAGGGGGACTTACAATGAGCAGTTCTTC.

This clonotype showed up many times. This chain uses TRBV20-1 with TRBJ1-1; D is perhaps TRBD1 (6 bases). V gave up 0 bases and J gave up 1 base, with 18 bases separating them. Per the germline V gene, CDR1 is DFQATT and CDR2 is SNEGSKA (reference sequence). The CDR3 covers 17 residues. The CDR3 DNA sequence: TGCAGTGCTAGAGATCCCAGGGGCGGTTTGGGGAACACTGAAGCTTTCTTT. It yields the protein CSARDPRGGLGNTEAFF.

The V call is TRBV7-6, the J call TRBJ1-2; a possible D gene is TRBD1 (5 bases). Trimming removed 2 bases at V and 6 bases at J, with 13 bases between. CDR3 length: 14 amino acids. Germline V lookup: CDR1 SGHVS, CDR2 FNYEAQ. The DNA of the CDR3 is TGTGCCAGCAGCTTACGGGGGGGACCGGATGGCTACACCTTC. This gives the protein CASSLRGGPDGYTF.

This clonotype has ten or more counts. The chain recombines TRBV24-1 with TRBJ2-3, with D maybe TRBD2 (7 bases). CDR1 and CDR2 (germline): KGHDR, SFDVKD. The CDR3 extends over 16 amino acids. Trimming took off 0 bases at V and 1 base at J, with 10 bases between the two ends. The CDR3 DNA reads TGTGCCACCAGTGATTTGGCGGGGGCAGGCACAGATACGCAGTATTTT. This codes for CATSDLAGAGTDTQYF.

This clonotype was observed at least ten times. This chain uses TRBV25-1 with TRBJ2-5; 7 nucleotides align to TRBD1. CDR3 length: 14 amino acids. Unmatched junction bases numbered 4, after V lost 1 base and J lost 5 bases. Germline CDR1 is MGHDK and CDR2 is SYGVNS. The CDR3 sequence: CASSEWKGAETQYF. In DNA form, the CDR3 reads TGTGCCAGCAGTGAATGGAAGGGGGCCGAGACCCAGTACTTC.

This clonotype was found many times. V is TRBV3-1 and J is TRBJ2-2; D not resolved. CDR1 is LGHDT and CDR2 is YNNKEL in the germline V gene (reference sequence). The V gene lost 4 bases and the J gene lost 4 bases, with 7 bases spanning the gap. This CDR3 has 13 residues. CDR3 residues: CASSPQTTGELFF. The CDR3 nucleotides read TGTGCCAGCAGCCCCCAGACCACCGGGGAGCTGTTTTTT.

This rearrangement joins TRBV6-5 to TRBJ1-3; D possibly corresponds to TRBD1 (5 bases). The V gene's germline CDR1 is MNHEY and CDR2 SVGAGI. V lost 4 bases to trimming and J lost 4 bases, with 20 bases between them. CDR3 length: 17 amino acids. CDR3 loop: CASSSISGLASGNTIYF. In DNA form, the CDR3 reads TGTGCCAGCAGTTCAATCTCGGGGCTTGCCTCCGGAAACACCATATATTTT.

The table lists this clonotype with many counts. The rearrangement joins TRBV7-8 to TRBJ2-7, with D uncertain. The length of the CDR3 is 13 residues. CDR1 SGHVS and CDR2 FQNEAQ come from the germline V gene. The germline V and J ends were trimmed by 0 bases and 5 bases, with 8 bases remaining between them. The CDR3 DNA is TGTGCCAGCAGCTTAGCCGATGGGAACGAGCAGTACTTC. Protein: CASSLADGNEQYF.

This chain connects TRBV21-1 to TRBJ2-2; TRBD1 was called by the table and not checked on the DNA. TRBV21-1 is labeled a pseudogene. The CDR3 spans 18 residues. The CDR3 coding sequence is TGTGCCAGCAGCAATTTGGGGGATACAGGGGCGAACACCGGGGAGCTGTTTTTT. It is translated as CASSNLGDTGANTGELFF.

J is TRBJ1-3 and V is TRBV5-1; D ambiguous. CDR1 is SGHRS and CDR2 is YFSETQ in the germline V gene. Trimming pared 5 bases from V and 0 bases from J, leaving 6 bases between. The CDR3 spans 13 residues. CDR3 sequence: CASSRGSGNTIYF. For the CDR3, the DNA is TGCGCCAGCAGTCGGGGCTCTGGAAACACCATATATTTT. Drawing the rest from reference TRBV5-1 and TRBJ1-3, the complete variable domain is KAGVTQTPRYLIKTRGQQVTLSCSPISGHRSVSWYQQTPGQGLQFLFEYFSETQRNKGNFPGRFSGRQFSNSRSEMNVSTLELGDSALYLCASSRGSGNTIYFGEGSWLTVV.

This clonotype showed up many times. V usage is TRBV20-1 and J usage is TRBJ2-1, with TRBD2 matching over 8 bases. The CDR3 loop spans 14 amino acids. The junction had 13 bases not matched to a gene; V was cut back by 6 bases and J by 9 bases. Germline V CDR1 and CDR2: DFQATT, SNEGSKA (reference sequence). The CDR3 region is CSATRTGGPVEQFF. DNA of the CDR3: TGCAGTGCCACCCGAACGGGAGGGCCAGTTGAGCAGTTCTTC.

This clonotype was recorded at least ten times. The rearrangement uses TRBV20-1 and TRBJ1-2, with a possible D match to TRBD1 (5 bases). Per the germline V gene, CDR1 is DFQATT and CDR2 is SNEGSKA (reference sequence). The CDR3 runs 14 residues. The ends were cut back, 5 bases at V and 3 bases at J, with 16 bases in the middle. This CDR3 reads CSAWRDGNHYGYTF. CDR3 in DNA: TGCAGTGCTTGGCGGGACGGCAATCACTATGGCTACACCTTC.

The chain employs TRBV11-1 and TRBJ2-1; D is possibly TRBD2 (6 bases). This CDR3 is 14 amino acids long. Trimming took 3 bases from V and 7 from J, leaving 13 bases between them. Per germline, CDR1 SGHAT and CDR2 FQDESV (reference sequence). The CDR3 region is CASSLRTGGNEQFF. DNA for the CDR3: TGTGCCAGCAGCTTGCGGACCGGGGGTAATGAGCAGTTCTTC. The whole variable domain, filled in from reference TRBV11-1 and TRBJ2-1, reads EAEVAQSPRYKITEKSQAVAFWCDPISGHATLYWYRQILGQGPELLVQFQDESVVDDSQLPKDRFSAERLKGVDSTLKIQPAELGDSAMYLCASSLRTGGNEQFFGPGTRLTVL.

This clonotype was detected many times. J is TRBJ2-4 and V is TRBV20-1; the D gene is possibly TRBD2 (5 bases). Deletions cut 0 bases from V and 6 bases from J, with 12 bases between. CDR1 and CDR2 from the germline V gene are DFQATT and SNEGSKA (reference sequence). CDR3 size: 14 residues. The CDR3 DNA sequence: TGCAGTGCTAGAGACGGGGTAGCGACAAACATTCAGTACTTC. Amino acid sequence: CSARDGVATNIQYF.

The V call is TRBV29-1, the J call TRBJ1-2, with 9 nucleotides matching TRBD1. This CDR3 is 14 amino acids long. V lost 6 bases to trimming and J lost 5 bases; unmatched junction nucleotides: 10. Germline V lookup: CDR1 SQVTM, CDR2 ANQGSEA. The CDR3 DNA sequence: TGCAGCGTCCGTCCGGGACAGGGATTATATGGCTACACCTTC. It is translated as CSVRPGQGLYGYTF.

The chain is built from TRBV6-2 or TRBV6-3 and TRBJ2-3; a possible D gene is TRBD2 (6 bases). The CDR3 covers 17 residues. In germline, CDR1 is MNHEY, CDR2 SVGEGT. V was clipped by 0 bases and J by 1 base, with 14 bases between them. The CDR3 DNA is TGTGCCAGCAGTTACTCGAAGTTCGGGAGAGGCACAGATACGCAGTATTTT. This codes for CASSYSKFGRGTDTQYF.

This chain joins TRBV12-3 or TRBV12-4 and TRBJ2-1; TRBD1 or TRBD2 may be the D gene (5 bases each). The CDR3 is made up of 14 amino acids. V was trimmed by 5 bases and J by 8 bases, leaving 16 bases between them. In nucleotides, the CDR3 is TGTGCCAGCAGTAGAAGCCACCGGGACGATGAGCAGTTCTTC. Its protein is CASSRSHRDDEQFF.

In this sample, this clonotype turned up a few times. The rearrangement links TRBV5-1 to TRBJ1-2; 11 bases align to TRBD1. The CDR3 consists of 15 residues. Trimming removed 0 bases from V and 8 bases from J; junction bases left unmatched: 6. The germline V gene encodes CDR1 SGHRS and CDR2 YFSETQ. CDR3 nucleotide sequence: TGCGCCAGCAGCTTGGGGACAGGGGGCGCGGGAGGCTACACCTTC. Encoded protein: CASSLGTGGAGGYTF.

This clonotype was seen ten or more times. The CDR3 sequence: CASSELAVQNQPQHF. CDR3 DNA sequence: TGTGCCAGCAGTGAGCTGGCGGTCCAAAATCAGCCCCAGCATTTT. This chain uses TRBV2 with TRBJ1-5; D gene uncertain. CDR3 length: 15 residues. Germline assignment: CDR1 SNHLY and CDR2 FYNNEI. With 3 bases removed from V and 4 bases from J, the gap between germline ends came to 13 bases.

This clonotype was recorded at least ten times. The rearrangement uses TRBV20-1 and TRBJ1-2; maybe TRBD1 (6 bases). Germline CDR1 DFQATT, CDR2 SNEGSKA (reference sequence). The CDR3 has 12 residues. V gave up 4 bases and J gave up 4 bases, with 10 bases separating them. CDR3 nucleotide sequence: TGCAGTGCTATCCAGGGGCGCTATGGCTACACCTTC. It yields the protein CSAIQGRYGYTF.

The table lists this clonotype with many counts. The J gene is TRBJ1-3, the V gene TRBV7-2; maybe TRBD1 (5 bases). The CDR3 totals 15 residues. Germline CDR1 SGHTA, CDR2 FQGNSA. The V end lost 4 bases, the J end lost 1 base, and 11 bases lay between the germline ends. Here the CDR3 reads CASSWGYKSGNTIYF. In DNA, the CDR3 is TGTGCCAGCAGCTGGGGCTACAAATCTGGAAACACCATATATTTT.

This clonotype was observed many times. This chain links TRBV29-1 with TRBJ2-7, with D possibly matching TRBD2 (6 bases). Germline lookup yields CDR1 SQVTM and CDR2 ANQGSEA. V lost 4 bases and J lost 1, with 20 bases in between. This CDR3 has 16 amino acids. This CDR3 reads CSVVKAGPSFSYEQYF. In DNA, the CDR3 is TGCAGCGTTGTAAAAGCGGGTCCAAGCTTTTCCTACGAGCAGTACTTC.